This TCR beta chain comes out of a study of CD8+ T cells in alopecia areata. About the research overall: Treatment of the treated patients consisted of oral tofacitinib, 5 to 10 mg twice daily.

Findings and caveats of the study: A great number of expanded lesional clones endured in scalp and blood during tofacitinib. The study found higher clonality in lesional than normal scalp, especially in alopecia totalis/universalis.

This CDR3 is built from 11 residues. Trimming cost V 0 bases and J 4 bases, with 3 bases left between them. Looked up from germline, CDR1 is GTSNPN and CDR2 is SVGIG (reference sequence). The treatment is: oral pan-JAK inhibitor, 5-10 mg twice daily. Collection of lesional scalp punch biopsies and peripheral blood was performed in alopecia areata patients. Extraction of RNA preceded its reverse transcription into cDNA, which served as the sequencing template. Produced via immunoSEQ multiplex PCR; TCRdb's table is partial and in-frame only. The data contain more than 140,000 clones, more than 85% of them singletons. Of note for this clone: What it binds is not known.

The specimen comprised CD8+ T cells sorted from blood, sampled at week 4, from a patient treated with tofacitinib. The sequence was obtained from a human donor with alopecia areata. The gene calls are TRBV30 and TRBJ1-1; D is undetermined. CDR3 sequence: CAWSVPTEAFF. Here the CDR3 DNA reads TGTGCCTGGAGTGTACCCACTGAAGCTTTCTTT.